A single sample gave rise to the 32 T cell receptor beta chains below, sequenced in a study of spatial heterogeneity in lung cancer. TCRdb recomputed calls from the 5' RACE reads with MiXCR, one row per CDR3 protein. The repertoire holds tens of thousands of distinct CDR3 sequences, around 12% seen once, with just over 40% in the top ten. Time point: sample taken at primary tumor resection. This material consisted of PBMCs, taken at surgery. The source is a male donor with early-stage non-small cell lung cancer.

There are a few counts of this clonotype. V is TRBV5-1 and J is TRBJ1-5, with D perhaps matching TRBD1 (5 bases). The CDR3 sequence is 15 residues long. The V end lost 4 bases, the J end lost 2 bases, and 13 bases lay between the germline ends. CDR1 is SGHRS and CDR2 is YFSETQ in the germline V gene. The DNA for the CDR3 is TGCGCCAGCAGCCCGGACGGACAAGGCAATCAGCCCCAGCATTTT. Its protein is CASSPDGQGNQPQHF. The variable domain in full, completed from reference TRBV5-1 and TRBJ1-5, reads KAGVTQTPRYLIKTRGQQVTLSCSPISGHRSVSWYQQTPGQGLQFLFEYFSETQRNKGNFPGRFSGRQFSNSRSEMNVSTLELGDSALYLCASSPDGQGNQPQHFGDGTRLSIL.

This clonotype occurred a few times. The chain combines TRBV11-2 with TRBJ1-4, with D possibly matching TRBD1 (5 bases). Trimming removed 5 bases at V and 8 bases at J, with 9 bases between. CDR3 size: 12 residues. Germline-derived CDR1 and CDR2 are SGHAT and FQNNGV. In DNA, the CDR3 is TGTGCCAGCAGCCGGTGGACAGAAAAACTGTTTTTT. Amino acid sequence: CASSRWTEKLFF.

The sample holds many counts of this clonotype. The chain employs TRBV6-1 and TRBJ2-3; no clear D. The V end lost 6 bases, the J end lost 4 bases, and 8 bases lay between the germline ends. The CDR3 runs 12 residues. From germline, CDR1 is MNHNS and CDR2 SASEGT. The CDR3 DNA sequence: TGTGCCAGCAGGGCCCAATCAGATACGCAGTATTTT. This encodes CASRAQSDTQYF.

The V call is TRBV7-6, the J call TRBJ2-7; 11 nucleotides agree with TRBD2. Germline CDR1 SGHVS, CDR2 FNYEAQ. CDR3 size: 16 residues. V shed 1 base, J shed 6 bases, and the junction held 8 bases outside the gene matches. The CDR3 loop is CASSLGTSGGVGEQYF. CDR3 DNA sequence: TGTGCCAGCAGCTTAGGAACTAGCGGGGGAGTAGGCGAGCAGTACTTC. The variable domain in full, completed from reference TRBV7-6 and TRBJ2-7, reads GAGVSQSPRYKVTKRGQDVALRCDPISGHVSLYWYRQALGQGPEFLTYFNYEAQQDKSGLPNDRFSAERPEGSISTLTIQRTEQRDSAMYRCASSLGTSGGVGEQYFGPGTRLTVT.

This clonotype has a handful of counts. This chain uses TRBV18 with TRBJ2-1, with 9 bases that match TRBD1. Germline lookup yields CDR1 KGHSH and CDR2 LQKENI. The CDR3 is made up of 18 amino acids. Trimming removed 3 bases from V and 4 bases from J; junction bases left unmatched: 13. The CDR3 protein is CASSPQRATGGLYNEQFF. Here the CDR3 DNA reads TGTGCCAGCTCACCCCAAAGGGCTACAGGGGGCTTGTACAATGAGCAGTTCTTC. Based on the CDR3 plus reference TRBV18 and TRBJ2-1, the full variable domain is NAGVMQNPRHLVRRRGQEARLRCSPMKGHSHVYWYRQLPEEGLKFMVYLQKENIIDESGMPKERFSAEFPKEGPSILRIQQVVRGDSAAYFCASSPQRATGGLYNEQFFGPGTRLTVL.

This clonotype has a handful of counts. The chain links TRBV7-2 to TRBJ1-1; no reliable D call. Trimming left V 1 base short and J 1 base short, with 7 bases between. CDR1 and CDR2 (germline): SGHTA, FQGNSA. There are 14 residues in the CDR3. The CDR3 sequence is CASSLEWANTEAFF. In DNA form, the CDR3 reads TGTGCCAGCAGCTTAGAGTGGGCGAACACTGAAGCTTTCTTT.

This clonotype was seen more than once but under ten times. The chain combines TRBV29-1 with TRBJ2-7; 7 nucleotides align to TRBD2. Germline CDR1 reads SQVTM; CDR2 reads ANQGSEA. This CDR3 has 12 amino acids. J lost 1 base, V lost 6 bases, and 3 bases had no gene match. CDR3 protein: CSVQGGSYEQYF. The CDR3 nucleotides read TGCAGCGTCCAGGGAGGGTCCTACGAGCAGTACTTC.

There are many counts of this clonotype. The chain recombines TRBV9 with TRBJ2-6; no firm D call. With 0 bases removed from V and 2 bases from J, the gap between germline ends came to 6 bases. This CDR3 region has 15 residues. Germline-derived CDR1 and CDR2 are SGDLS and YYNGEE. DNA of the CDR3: TGTGCCAGCAGCGTAGCTAGTACTGGGGCCAACGTCCTGACTTTC. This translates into CASSVASTGANVLTF. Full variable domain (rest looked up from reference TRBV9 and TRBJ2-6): DSGVTQTPKHLITATGQRVTLRCSPRSGDLSVYWYQQSLDQGLQFLIQYYNGEERAKGNILERFSAQQFPDLHSELNLSSLELGDSALYFCASSVASTGANVLTFGAGSRLTVL.

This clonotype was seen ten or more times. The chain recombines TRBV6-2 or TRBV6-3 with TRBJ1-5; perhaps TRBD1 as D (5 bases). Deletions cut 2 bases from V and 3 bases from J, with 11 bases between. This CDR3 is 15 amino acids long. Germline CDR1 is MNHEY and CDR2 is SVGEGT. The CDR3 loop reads CASSYRGRINQPQHF. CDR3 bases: TGTGCCAGCAGTTACCGGGGGAGGATCAATCAGCCCCAGCATTTT.

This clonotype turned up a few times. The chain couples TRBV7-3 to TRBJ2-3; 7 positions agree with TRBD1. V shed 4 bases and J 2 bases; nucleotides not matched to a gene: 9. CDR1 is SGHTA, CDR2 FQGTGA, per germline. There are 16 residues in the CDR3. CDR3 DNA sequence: TGTGCCAGCAGCTCAGGGGGAGCGTGGGACACAGATACGCAGTATTTT. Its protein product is CASSSGGAWDTDTQYF.

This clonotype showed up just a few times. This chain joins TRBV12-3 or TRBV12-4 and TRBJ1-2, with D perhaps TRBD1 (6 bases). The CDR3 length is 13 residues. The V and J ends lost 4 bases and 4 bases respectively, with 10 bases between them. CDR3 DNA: TGTGCCAGCAGTTACAGGGCCGTCTATGGCTACACCTTC. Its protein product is CASSYRAVYGYTF.

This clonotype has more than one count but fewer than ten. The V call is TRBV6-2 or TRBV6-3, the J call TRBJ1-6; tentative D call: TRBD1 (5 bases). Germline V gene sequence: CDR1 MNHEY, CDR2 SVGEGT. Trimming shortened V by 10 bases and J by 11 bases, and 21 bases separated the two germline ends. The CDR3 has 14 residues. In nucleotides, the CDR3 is TGTGCCACCCAGGGAGGCTCCCGGTCGACACCCCTCCACTTT. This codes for CATQGGSRSTPLHF.

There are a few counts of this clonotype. CDR3 loop: CASSHIVGEGTDTQYF. The CDR3 nucleotides are TGTGCCAGCAGCCATATAGTGGGAGAGGGCACAGATACGCAGTATTTT. The chain combines TRBV4-2 with TRBJ2-3; perhaps TRBD2 as D (5 bases). The CDR3 length is 16 residues. V lost 3 bases to trimming and J lost 1 base, with 14 bases between them. Per the germline V gene, CDR1 is LGHNA and CDR2 is YNFKEQ.

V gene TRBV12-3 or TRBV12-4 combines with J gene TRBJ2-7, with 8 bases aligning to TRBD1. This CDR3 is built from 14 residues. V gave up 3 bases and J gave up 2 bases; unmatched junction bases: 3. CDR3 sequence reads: CASSFRDRTYEQYF. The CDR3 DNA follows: TGTGCCAGCAGTTTCCGGGACAGGACCTACGAGCAGTACTTC.

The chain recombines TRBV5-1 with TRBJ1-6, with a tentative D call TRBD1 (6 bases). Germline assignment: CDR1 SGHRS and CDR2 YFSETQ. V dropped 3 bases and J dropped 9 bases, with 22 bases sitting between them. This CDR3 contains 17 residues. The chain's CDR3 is CASSSTETGGPASPLHF. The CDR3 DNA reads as TGCGCCAGCAGCTCCACGGAGACAGGCGGGCCGGCTTCACCCCTCCACTTT.

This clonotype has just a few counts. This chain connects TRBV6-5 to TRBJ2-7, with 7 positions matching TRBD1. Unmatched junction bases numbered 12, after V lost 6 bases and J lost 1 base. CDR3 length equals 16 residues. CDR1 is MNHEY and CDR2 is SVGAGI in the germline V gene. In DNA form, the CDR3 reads TGTGCCAGCAGGCGCCGGACAGGATTACTTTCCTACGAGCAGTACTTC. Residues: CASRRRTGLLSYEQYF.

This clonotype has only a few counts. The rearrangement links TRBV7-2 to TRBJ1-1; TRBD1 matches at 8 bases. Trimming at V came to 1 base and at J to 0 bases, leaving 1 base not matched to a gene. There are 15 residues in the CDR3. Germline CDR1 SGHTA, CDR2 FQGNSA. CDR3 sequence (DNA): TGTGCCAGCAGCTTAGAGGGACAGGTGAACACTGAAGCTTTCTTT. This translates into CASSLEGQVNTEAFF.

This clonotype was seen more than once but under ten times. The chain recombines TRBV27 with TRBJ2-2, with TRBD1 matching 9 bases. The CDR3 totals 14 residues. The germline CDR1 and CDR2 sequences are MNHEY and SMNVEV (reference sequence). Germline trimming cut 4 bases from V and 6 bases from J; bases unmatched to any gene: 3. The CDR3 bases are TGTGCCAGCAGTTCCCGACAGGGGGCCGGGGAGCTGTTTTTT. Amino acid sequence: CASSSRQGAGELFF.

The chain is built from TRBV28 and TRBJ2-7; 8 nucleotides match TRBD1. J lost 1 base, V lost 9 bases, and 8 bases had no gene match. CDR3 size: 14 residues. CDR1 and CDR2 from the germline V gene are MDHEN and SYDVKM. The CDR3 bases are TGTGCCAGTGTCCCGGGGACAGGTTCCTACGAGCAGTACTTC. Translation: CASVPGTGSYEQYF. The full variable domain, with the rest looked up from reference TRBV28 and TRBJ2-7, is DVKVTQSSRYLVKRTGEKVFLECVQDMDHENMFWYRQDPGLGLRLIYFSYDVKMKEKGDIPEGYSVSREKKERFSLILESASTNQTSMYLCASVPGTGSYEQYFGPGTRLTVT.

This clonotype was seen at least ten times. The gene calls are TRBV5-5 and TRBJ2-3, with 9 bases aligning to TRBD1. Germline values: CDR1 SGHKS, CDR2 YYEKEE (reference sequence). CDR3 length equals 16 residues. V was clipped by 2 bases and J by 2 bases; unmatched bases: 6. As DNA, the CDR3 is TGTGCCAGCAGCTTCTTACAGGGGGCTAACACAGATACGCAGTATTTT. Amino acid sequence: CASSFLQGANTDTQYF.

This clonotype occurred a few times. CDR3 sequence reads: CASSFRTSGGYEQYF. CDR3 DNA: TGTGCCAGCAGTTTTAGGACTAGCGGGGGTTACGAGCAGTACTTC. The chain combines TRBV6-5 with TRBJ2-7, with 13 bases identical to TRBD2. V shed 4 bases, J shed 4 bases, and the junction held 4 bases outside the gene matches. The CDR3 extends over 15 amino acids. Germline loops: CDR1 MNHEY, CDR2 SVGAGI.

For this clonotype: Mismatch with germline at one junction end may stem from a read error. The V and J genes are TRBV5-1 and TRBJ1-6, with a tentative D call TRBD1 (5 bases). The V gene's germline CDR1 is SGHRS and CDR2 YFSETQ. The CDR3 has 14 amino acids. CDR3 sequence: CASSLAGYNSPLHF. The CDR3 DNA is TGTGCCAGCAGCTTGGCAGGGTATAATTCACCCCTCCACTTT.

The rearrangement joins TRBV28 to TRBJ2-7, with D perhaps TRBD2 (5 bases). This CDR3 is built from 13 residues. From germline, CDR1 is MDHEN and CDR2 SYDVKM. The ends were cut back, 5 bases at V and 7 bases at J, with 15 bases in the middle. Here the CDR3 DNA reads TGTGCCAGCAGTCCGCGGGCCGGCATTGAGCAGTACTTC. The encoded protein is CASSPRAGIEQYF.

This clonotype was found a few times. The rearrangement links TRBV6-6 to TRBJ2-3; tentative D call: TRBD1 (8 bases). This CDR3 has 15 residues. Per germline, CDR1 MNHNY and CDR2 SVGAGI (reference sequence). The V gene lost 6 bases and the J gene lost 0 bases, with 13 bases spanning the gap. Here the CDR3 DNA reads TGTGCCAGCAGCCACAGGGGGGGGAGCACAGATACGCAGTATTTT. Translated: CASSHRGGSTDTQYF.

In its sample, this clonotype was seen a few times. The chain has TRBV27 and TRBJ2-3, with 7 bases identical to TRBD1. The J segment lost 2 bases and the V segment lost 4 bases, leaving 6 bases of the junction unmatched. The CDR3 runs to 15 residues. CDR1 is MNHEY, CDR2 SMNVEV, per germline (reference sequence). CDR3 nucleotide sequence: TGTGCCAGCAGTTCTTTACAGGGGTTCACAGATACGCAGTATTTT. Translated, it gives CASSSLQGFTDTQYF.

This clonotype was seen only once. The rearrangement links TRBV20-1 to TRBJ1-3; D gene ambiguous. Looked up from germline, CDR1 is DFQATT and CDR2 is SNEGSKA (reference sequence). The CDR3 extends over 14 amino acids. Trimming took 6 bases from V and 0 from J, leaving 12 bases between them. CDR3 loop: CSAQKSISGNTIYF. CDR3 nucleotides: TGCAGTGCCCAAAAATCCATCTCTGGAAACACCATATATTTT.

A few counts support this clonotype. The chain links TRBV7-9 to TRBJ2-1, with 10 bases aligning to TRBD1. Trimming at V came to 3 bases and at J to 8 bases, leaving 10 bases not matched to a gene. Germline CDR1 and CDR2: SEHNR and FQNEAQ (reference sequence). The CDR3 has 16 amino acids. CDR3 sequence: CASSLDPGQGSDEQFF. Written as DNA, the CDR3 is TGTGCCAGCAGCTTGGATCCGGGACAGGGGTCGGATGAGCAGTTCTTC.

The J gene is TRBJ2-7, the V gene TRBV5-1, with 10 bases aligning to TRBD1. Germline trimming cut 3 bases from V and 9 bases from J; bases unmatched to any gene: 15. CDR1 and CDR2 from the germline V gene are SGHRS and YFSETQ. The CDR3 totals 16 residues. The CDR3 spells CASSSSGQGSTTGQYF. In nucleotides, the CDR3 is TGCGCCAGCAGCTCTTCGGGACAGGGGTCCACTACGGGGCAGTACTTC.

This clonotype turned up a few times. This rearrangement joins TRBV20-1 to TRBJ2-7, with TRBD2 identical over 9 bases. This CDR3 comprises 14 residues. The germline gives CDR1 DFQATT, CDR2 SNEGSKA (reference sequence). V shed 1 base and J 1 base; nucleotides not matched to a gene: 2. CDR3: CSARVSGSSYEQYF. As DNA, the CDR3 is TGCAGTGCTAGAGTTAGCGGGAGTTCCTACGAGCAGTACTTC.

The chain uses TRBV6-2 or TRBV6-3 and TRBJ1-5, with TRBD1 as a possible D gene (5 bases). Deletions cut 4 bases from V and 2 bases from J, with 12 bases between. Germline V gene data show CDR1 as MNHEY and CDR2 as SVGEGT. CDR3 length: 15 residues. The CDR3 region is CASSLQAMGNQPQHF. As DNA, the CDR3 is TGTGCCAGCAGTTTACAGGCAATGGGCAATCAGCCCCAGCATTTT.

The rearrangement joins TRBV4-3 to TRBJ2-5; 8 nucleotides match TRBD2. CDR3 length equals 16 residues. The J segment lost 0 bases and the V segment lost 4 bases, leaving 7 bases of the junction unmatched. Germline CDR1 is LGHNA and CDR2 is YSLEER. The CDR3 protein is CASSPEASGYQETQYF. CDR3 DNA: TGCGCCAGCAGCCCGGAAGCTAGCGGGTACCAAGAGACCCAGTACTTC.

The CDR3 DNA is TGTGCCAGCATCTTCGCAGCGGGGGCCTACAATGAGCAGTTCTTC. Protein: CASIFAAGAYNEQFF. The chain uses TRBV12-3 or TRBV12-4 and TRBJ2-1, with 8 bases fitting TRBD2. This CDR3 has 15 residues. The V and J ends lost 7 bases and 2 bases, in that order; junction bases with no gene match: 7.